This TCR beta chain was recorded in a study of T-cell reconstitution after alpha-beta-depleted transplantation in children. Study conclusions and caveats: Certain patients had high TCRbeta diversity at day 60, and it came from recipient T cells and thymic progenitors that survived. About two months after transplant, alpha-beta T cells reportedly came from several hundred expanded graft clones. When one year had passed after transplant, most T-cell counts and diversity came from newly produced T cells.

CDR3 length: 15 amino acids. V was clipped by 6 bases and J by 5 bases; unmatched bases: 9. The TCRbeta library incorporated unique molecular identifiers. TCRdb passed the PCR reads through MiXCR, listing each CDR3 protein once. The sample includes around 31,000 distinct CDR3 sequences, 5% to 7% seen only once; the top ten take over 20%. In this sample, this clonotype turned up many times. Its antigen is as yet unknown. This sequence originates from a child younger than two who had a stem cell transplant for acute myeloid leukemia, so the T cells may come from the graft donor. The starting material was peripheral blood, obtained 60 days after TCRalphabeta/CD19-depleted stem cell transplant. This chain links TRBV12-3 or TRBV12-4 with TRBJ2-1, with 8 bases aligning to TRBD2. CDR3 residues: CASSLRGGLDNEQFF. CDR3 coding DNA: TGTGCCAGCAGCCTTCGGGGGGGCCTGGACAATGAGCAGTTCTTC.